The rows below give T cell receptor beta chains drawn from one sample of a study of tumor-infiltrating lymphocytes in oesophageal squamous cell carcinoma. TCRdb fed the PCR reads into MiXCR, producing one record per CDR3 protein. The table records around 22,000 distinct CDR3 sequences, under 35% of them present only once. Sequenced sample: esophageal tumor tissue. These receptors were taken from a female donor with esophageal squamous cell carcinoma. Both conserved end residues are part of each CDR3. The D gene is left open where the match is weak. Rows may omit the clone size; those that give it use once, few, many or a size class.

>many|TRBD2|TRBJ2-3|TRBV6-1
TGTGCCAGCGGGACTAGCGGGAGGGTCTGGGGTACCGGGGAGCTGTATTTT
CASGTSGRVWGTGELYF
>many|NA|TRBJ1-6|TRBV5-6
TGTGCCAGCAGCTTGGGGGGCTCCTATAATTCACCCCTCCACTTT
CASSLGGSYNSPLHF
>NA|TRBD2|TRBJ2-1|TRBV20-1
TGCAGTGCTAGAGATCCGGGACTAGCGGGAGGGGCGTTCTTC
CSARDPGLAGGAFF
>few|TRBD2|TRBJ2-3|TRBV3-1
TGTGCCAGCAGCTTCCTAGCGGGAGGACGCGATACGCAGTATTTT
CASSFLAGGRDTQYF
>many|NA|TRBJ2-5|TRBV19
TGTGCCAGTAGTATAGTTTGGAGCAAAGAGACCCAGTACTTC
CASSIVWSKETQYF
>NA|TRBD2|TRBJ2-7|TRBV4-1
TGTGCCAGCAGCTTACCCGGGACTATGGTCGAGCAGTACTTC
CASSLPGTMVEQYF
>NA|NA|TRBJ2-1|TRBV5-1
TGCGCCAGCAGCTTGGTGGTAGCGGGTAAGGGGGACAATGAGCAGTTCTTC
CASSLVVAGKGDNEQFF
>NA|TRBD1|TRBJ2-1|TRBV7-2
TGTGCCAGCAGCTTCGGGACAGCCGAGCAGTTCTTC
CASSFGTAEQFF
>NA|NA|TRBJ1-1|TRBV7-8
TGTGCCAGCAGCGATAGGGGGGTGGGGGTAGTTGGAAAAAACACTGAAGCTTTCTTT
CASSDRGVGVVGKNTEAFF
>NA|TRBD2|TRBJ2-2|TRBV5-1
TGCGCCAGCGGGTTGACACTAGCGAGCGGGGAGCTGTTTTTT
CASGLTLASGELFF
>NA|TRBD2|TRBJ2-1|TRBV7-6
TGTGCCAGCAGCTCGCGACTAGCCGGCAATGAGCAGTTCTTC
CASSSRLAGNEQFF
>many|TRBD2|TRBJ2-3|TRBV28
TGTGCCAGCACCGGGACTAGCAGCAGCACAGATACGCAGTATTTT
CASTGTSSSTDTQYF
>medium-sized|TRBD1|TRBJ1-2|TRBV28
TGTGCCAGCAGTGAAACCGGGACAGGGAGATATGGCTACACCTTC
CASSETGTGRYGYTF
>once|TRBD1|TRBJ2-2|TRBV6-6
TGTGCCAGCAGTTATCGTGGGACAGGAAACACCGGGGAGCTGTTTTTT
CASSYRGTGNTGELFF
>many|TRBD2|TRBJ2-1|TRBV18
TGTGCCAGCTCACGAGGACTAGCGGACTACAATGAGCAGTTCTTC
CASSRGLADYNEQFF
>many|NA|TRBJ1-1|TRBV19
TGTGCCAGTATCCCCGGACAGAAGAACACTGAAGCTTTCTTT
CASIPGQKNTEAFF
>many|TRBD2|TRBJ2-7|TRBV6-1
TGTGCCAGCAGTGGGACTAGCGGATTCAACGACCCCTACGAGCAGTACTTC
CASSGTSGFNDPYEQYF
>NA|TRBD1|TRBJ2-5|TRBV28
TGTGCCAGCAGTCCAGGGGGACAAGAGACCCAGTACTTC
CASSPGGQETQYF
>many|NA|TRBJ1-5|TRBV6-1
TGTGCCAGCAGTGAATGGGGGGGTGATCAGCCCCAGCATTTT
CASSEWGGDQPQHF
>NA|NA|TRBJ2-1|TRBV7-6
TGTGCCAGCAGCTTAGATAGCAGGGGTGAGCAGTTCTTC
CASSLDSRGEQFF
>NA|NA|TRBJ2-7|TRBV25-1
TGTGCCAGCAGTAGGCGGCAGGGCGAGGACGAGCAGTACTTC
CASSRRQGEDEQYF
>few|NA|TRBJ2-3|TRBV27
TGTGCCAGCAGACGGGCCGGCACAGATACGCAGTATTTT
CASRRAGTDTQYF
>NA|NA|TRBJ2-7|TRBV11-3
TGTGCCAGCAGCCCTCGTCAGTACGAGCAGTACTTC
CASSPRQYEQYF
>NA|NA|TRBJ2-2|TRBV20-1
TGCAGTGCTAGAGATCTTAACACCGGGGAGCTGTTTTTT
CSARDLNTGELFF
>NA|NA|TRBJ2-3|TRBV19
TGTGCCAGTAGTACCCGCGGCACAGATACGCAGTATTTT
CASSTRGTDTQYF
>many|NA|TRBJ1-3|TRBV5-5
TGTGCCAGCAGCTTGTCCGGGTCCGGAAACACCATATATTTT
CASSLSGSGNTIYF
>NA|TRBD1|TRBJ1-6|TRBV11-2
TGTGCCAGCAGCTTCTTGGGACAGGGGGTCCATAATTCACCCCTCCACTTT
CASSFLGQGVHNSPLHF
>few|NA|TRBJ1-5|TRBV5-4
TGTGCCAGCAGCTTGGCGCAGTCCAATCAGCCCCAGCATTTT
CASSLAQSNQPQHF
>many|TRBD1|TRBJ2-1|TRBV6-1
TGTGCCAGCAGTCTGACAGGGGGGGGAGCTGAGCAGTTCTTC
CASSLTGGGAEQFF
>NA|TRBD1|TRBJ2-7|TRBV5-1
TGCGCCAGCAGCTCGCGACAGGGAAACTACGAGCAGTACTTC
CASSSRQGNYEQYF
>NA|TRBD1|TRBJ1-2|TRBV2
TGTGCCAGTAGGACAGGGTCAGGCTATGGCTACACCTTC
CASRTGSGYGYTF
>many|NA|TRBJ1-6|TRBV28
TGTGCCAGCAGTTTTAGGGGGTCCTATAATTCACCCCTCCACTTC
CASSFRGSYNSPLHF
>many|NA|TRBJ2-7|TRBV6-1
TGTGCCAGCAGTTTTTGGCCAACCTACGAGCAGTACTTC
CASSFWPTYEQYF
>NA|NA|TRBJ2-4|TRBV7-2
TGTGCCAGCAGCTCCCAACATACCAACTCAGGTCGCAACATTCAGTACTTC
CASSSQHTNSGRNIQYF
>medium-sized|NA|TRBJ2-1|TRBV7-9
TGTGCCAGCAGCTTATCCCCGAGCGGTCTCTCCTACAATGAGCAGTTCTTC
CASSLSPSGLSYNEQFF
>NA|TRBD2|TRBJ2-7|TRBV11-2
TGTGCCAGCAGGCCGTCCGGACTAGCGGGAGGCCTTCACGATACGCAGTACTTC
CASRPSGLAGGLHDTQYF
>once|NA|TRBJ2-5|TRBV6-1
TGTGCCAGCAGTGAATACAACCGACAAGAGACCCAGTACTTC
CASSEYNRQETQYF
>NA|NA|TRBJ1-5|TRBV27
TGTGCCAGCAGTTTAGGGGGGAGGGAAGGTCAGCCCCAGCATTTT
CASSLGGREGQPQHF
>NA|NA|TRBJ1-5|TRBV12-3/TRBV12-4
TGTGCCAGCAGTTTGGAGGGAATTCAGCCCCAGCATTTT
CASSLEGIQPQHF
>many|TRBD2|TRBJ2-5|TRBV10-3
TGTGCCATCAGTGAGTCCCGGGGGGGTTCGGAGACCCAGTACTTC
CAISESRGGSETQYF